This T cell receptor (beta chain) was retrieved from a study of blood T cell repertoires in COVID-19. Study overall: Donors in the United States, Italy and Spain gave samples during acute or convalescent COVID-19.

Germline CDR1 LGHDT, CDR2 YNNKEL (reference sequence). The CDR3 is made up of 15 amino acids. Deletions cut 7 bases from V and 5 bases from J, with 20 bases between. Using immunoSEQ multiplex PCR, the repertoire was profiled, and TCRdb retains in-frame clones only, with some absent. The sample comprises 110,000 to 150,000 clones, over 80% of which are singletons, and about 11% rests with the top ten. V usage is TRBV3-1 (or the pseudogene TRBV3-2) and J usage is TRBJ1-2, with D maybe TRBD1 (6 bases). The sample consisted of peripheral blood. The TCR was taken from a woman at least 80 years old with acute or convalescent COVID-19. For the CDR3, the DNA is TGTGCCAGCATCAGGTCGGACAGCCTGACTTATGGCTACACCTTC. It specifies CASIRSDSLTYGYTF.